What follows describes a single T cell receptor (beta chain). The data were obtained in a study of control samples from healthy donors and cancer patients. Losses at the gene ends were 4 bases for V and 3 bases for J; bases not matched to a gene: 7. The germline CDR1 and CDR2 sequences are MGHRA and YSYEKL. The CDR3 spans 16 residues. TCRdb keeps only in-frame clones here, not all; method: immunoSEQ multiplex PCR. The sample has about 50,000 clones, around nine tenths seen once. What was sequenced was PBMCs. The receptor comes from a man in his fifties or sixties with head and neck cancer. The chain joins TRBV4-1 to TRBJ1-3, with 9 bases aligning to TRBD1. CDR3 region: CASSPRGQGNGNTIYF. For the CDR3, the DNA is TGCGCCAGCAGCCCCCGGGGACAGGGTAATGGAAACACCATATATTTT.